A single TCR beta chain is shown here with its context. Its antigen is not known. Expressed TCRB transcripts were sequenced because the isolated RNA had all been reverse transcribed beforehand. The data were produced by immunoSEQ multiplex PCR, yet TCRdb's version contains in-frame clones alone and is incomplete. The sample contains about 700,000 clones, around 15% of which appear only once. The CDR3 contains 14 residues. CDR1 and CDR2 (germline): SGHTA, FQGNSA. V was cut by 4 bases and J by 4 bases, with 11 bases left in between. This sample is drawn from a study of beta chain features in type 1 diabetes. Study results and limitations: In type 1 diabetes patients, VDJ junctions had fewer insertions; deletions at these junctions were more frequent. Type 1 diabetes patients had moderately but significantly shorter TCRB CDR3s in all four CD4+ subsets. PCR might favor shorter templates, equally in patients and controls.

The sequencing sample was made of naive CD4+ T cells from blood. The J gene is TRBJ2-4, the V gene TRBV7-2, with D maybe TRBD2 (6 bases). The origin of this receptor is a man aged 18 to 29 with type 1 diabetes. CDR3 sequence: CASSSGTLKNIQYF. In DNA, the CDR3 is TGTGCCAGCAGCTCCGGGACTCTTAAAAACATTCAGTACTTC.